This T cell receptor beta chain was sequenced for a study of monozygotic twins with inflammatory bowel disease. TCRdb reanalyzed the 5' RACE reads and collapses them to one entry per CDR3 protein, without DNA. The sample holds approximately 150,000 distinct CDR3 sequences. The CDR3 length is 14 residues. Germline lookup yields CDR1 MNHEY and CDR2 SVGEGT. This sequence joins TRBV6-2 or TRBV6-3 and TRBJ2-5; TCRdb selects TRBD1, and the lack of DNA leaves this call unchecked. Sample: blood. The receptor was isolated from a human donor with ulcerative colitis or Crohn's disease, or a healthy co-twin of an affected twin (not recorded which). The CDR3 region is CASMERQGQETQYF.